These 28 T cell receptor beta chains share one sample of origin, sequenced in a study of PD-1 blockade in classical Hodgkin lymphoma (dated by TCRdb to 2020 to 2021). The library was obtained by the immunoSEQ multiplex PCR assay. In TCRdb, the immuneACCESS table is reduced to in-frame sequences with V and J assigned. These tables do not hold every clone; where another copy was compared, an unresolved V gene accounts for under half, and the others remain unexplained. This sample gives about 36,000 clones in total; 69% of them show up just once. About 14% of the sample goes to the ten largest clones. What the time point label conveys for this sample: cycle 2 day 1 (C2D1) of nivolumab. Relapse after autologous stem cell transplantation had occurred in all trial patients, and cohorts A, B and C were distinguished by prior brentuximab vedotin exposure. Sample: peripheral blood mononuclear cells (PBMCs), taken before the second cycle of nivolumab. The receptor set was obtained from a human donor with classical Hodgkin lymphoma.

The chain uses TRBV6-9 and TRBJ1-1; D call uncertain. CDR1 and CDR2 (germline): MNHGY, SVAAGI. Between the trimmed V and J ends, which lost 3 bases and 1 base, there was a span of 9 bases. There are 14 residues in the CDR3. The chain's CDR3 is CASSYADPNTEAFF. As DNA, the CDR3 is TGTGCCAGCAGTTACGCGGACCCGAACACTGAAGCTTTCTTT.

The V call is TRBV19, the J call TRBJ2-7; D could derive from TRBD1 or TRBD2 (7 bases each). This CDR3 comprises 15 residues. The germline gives CDR1 LNHDA, CDR2 SQIVND (reference sequence). The V gene lost 4 bases and the J gene lost 3 bases, with 16 bases spanning the gap. CDR3 sequence: CASSKGAGAYYEQYF. The CDR3 nucleotides are TGTGCCAGTAGTAAGGGGGCGGGGGCCTACTACGAGCAGTACTTC.

V gene TRBV18 combines with J gene TRBJ1-1; D remains unclear. The CDR3 extends over 13 amino acids. The V and J ends lost 2 bases and 0 bases respectively, with 4 bases between them. CDR1 and CDR2 from the germline V gene are KGHSH and LQKENI. The CDR3, as DNA: TGTGCCAGCTCACCAAGTATGAACACTGAAGCTTTCTTT. Protein product: CASSPSMNTEAFF.

This sequence joins TRBV19 and TRBJ1-2; perhaps TRBD1 as D (5 bases). Germline V gives CDR1 LNHDA, CDR2 SQIVND (reference sequence). V gave up 2 bases and J gave up 6 bases, with 16 bases separating them. This CDR3 comprises 15 residues. The CDR3 nucleotides are TGTGCCAGTAGTATACAGGAAATCCGGACACATGGCTACACCTTC. Translating gives CASSIQEIRTHGYTF.

This sequence joins TRBV7-9 and TRBJ1-2; D is uncertain. The CDR3 is made up of 14 amino acids. Germline V CDR1 and CDR2: SEHNR, FQNEAQ (reference sequence). The germline V and J ends were trimmed by 0 bases and 7 bases, with 12 bases remaining between them. CDR3 region: CASSLAVAEGGYTF. DNA of the CDR3: TGTGCCAGCAGCTTAGCGGTCGCAGAGGGTGGCTACACCTTC. The complete variable domain, with remaining parts taken from reference TRBV7-9 and TRBJ1-2, reads DTGVSQNPRHKITKRGQNVTFRCDPISEHNRLYWYRQTLGQGPEFLTYFQNEAQLEKSRLLSDRFSAERPKGSFSTLEIQRTEQGDSAMYLCASSLAVAEGGYTFGSGTRLTVV.

The rearrangement links TRBV5-1 to TRBJ1-6; D call uncertain. Germline V CDR1 and CDR2: SGHRS, YFSETQ. V gave up 4 bases and J gave up 8 bases, with 16 bases separating them. This CDR3 has 15 amino acids. CDR3 DNA sequence: TGCGCCAGCAGCCCTTTAGCCCAGAGTGATTCACCCCTCCACTTT. As protein: CASSPLAQSDSPLHF.

The rearrangement uses TRBV28 and TRBJ2-3, with TRBD1 matching 7 bases. CDR1 is MDHEN and CDR2 is SYDVKM in the germline V gene. The junction had 9 bases not matched to a gene; V was cut back by 6 bases and J by 6 bases. This CDR3 is built from 14 residues. Written as DNA, the CDR3 is TGTGCCAGCAGCCTACAGGGGTCGTGGGATACGCAGTATTTT. Its protein product is CASSLQGSWDTQYF. Full variable domain (rest looked up from reference TRBV28 and TRBJ2-3): DVKVTQSSRYLVKRTGEKVFLECVQDMDHENMFWYRQDPGLGLRLIYFSYDVKMKEKGDIPEGYSVSREKKERFSLILESASTNQTSMYLCASSLQGSWDTQYFGPGTRLTVL.

The chain has TRBV7-2 and TRBJ2-7, with TRBD2 matching over 10 bases. Germline CDR1 SGHTA, CDR2 FQGNSA. The J segment lost 4 bases and the V segment lost 3 bases, leaving 3 bases of the junction unmatched. There are 14 residues in the CDR3. CDR3 sequence reads: CASSFTSGEYEQYF. The CDR3 bases are TGTGCCAGCAGCTTTACTAGCGGGGAATACGAGCAGTACTTC.

The chain carries TRBV16 and TRBJ1-5, with D maybe TRBD1 (6 bases). V lost 2 bases to trimming and J lost 5 bases, with 10 bases between them. The CDR3 spans 14 residues. CDR1 is KGHSY, CDR2 FQNENV, per germline. Here the CDR3 DNA reads TGTGCCAGCAGCCAACAACAGGGAGATCAGCCCCAGCATTTT. Translating gives CASSQQQGDQPQHF.

This chain links TRBV5-1 with TRBJ1-1, with TRBD1 matching over 7 bases. In germline, CDR1 is SGHRS, CDR2 YFSETQ. V lost 1 base and J lost 6; bases outside the gene matches: 9. The CDR3 is made up of 15 amino acids. The CDR3 is CASSLLGDRTSEAFF. CDR3 in DNA: TGCGCCAGCAGCTTGCTGGGGGACAGAACATCTGAAGCTTTCTTT.

This sequence joins TRBV7-6 and TRBJ2-6, with 7 bases that match TRBD2. The CDR3 spans 19 residues. V was clipped by 0 bases and J by 1 base; unmatched bases: 9. Per germline, CDR1 SGHVS and CDR2 FNYEAQ. CDR3 nucleotides: TGTGCCAGCAGCTTAGCGCCTCCGGGGGGTCTATCTGGGGCCAACGTCCTGACTTTC. As protein: CASSLAPPGGLSGANVLTF.

The chain joins TRBV6-1 to TRBJ2-6, with 9 bases aligning to TRBD1. V was pared by 4 bases and J by 2 bases, with 3 bases of the junction left unmatched. Germline CDR1 reads MNHNS; CDR2 reads SASEGT. The CDR3 extends over 16 amino acids. The CDR3 DNA follows: TGTGCCAGCAGTGGTCGGACAGGGGCTGGGGCCAACGTCCTGACTTTC. It codes for CASSGRTGAGANVLTF.

The chain uses TRBV7-8 and TRBJ1-4; 10 bases match TRBD1. The CDR3 consists of 15 residues. Germline assignment: CDR1 SGHVS and CDR2 FQNEAQ. With V trimmed by 5 bases and J by 5 bases, 5 bases remained unmatched. CDR3 nucleotide sequence: TGTGCCAGCAGCCACCCGGGACAGGGGAATGAAAAACTGTTTTTT. Translating it yields CASSHPGQGNEKLFF.

The chain has TRBV4-2 and TRBJ1-4, with TRBD1 identical over 7 bases. The junction had 9 bases not matched to a gene; V was cut back by 1 base and J by 10 bases. The length of the CDR3 is 15 residues. Germline lookup yields CDR1 LGHNA and CDR2 YNFKEQ. The chain's CDR3 is CASSQGQGHGGKLFF. The DNA of the CDR3 is TGTGCCAGCAGCCAAGGACAGGGACATGGTGGAAAACTGTTTTTT.

This clone appeared a few times. The CDR3 DNA reads as TGCAGCGTTGCTAGCGGGAGCAGCACAGATACGCAGTATTTT. It is translated as CSVASGSSTDTQYF. The chain carries TRBV29-1 and TRBJ2-3; 10 nucleotides align to TRBD2. The CDR3 length is 14 residues. Germline-derived CDR1 and CDR2 are SQVTM and ANQGSEA. Trimming removed 4 bases from V and 0 bases from J; junction bases left unmatched: 1.

In this sample, this clone turned up once. The rearrangement links TRBV4-1 to TRBJ1-6; no clear D. Trimming shortened V by 2 bases and J by 10 bases, and 15 bases separated the two germline ends. Germline V lookup: CDR1 MGHRA, CDR2 YSYEKL. The CDR3 runs 15 residues. The CDR3 DNA is TGCGCCAGCAGCCAATCTACTCAATCGGGGTCACCCCTCCACTTT. Its translation: CASSQSTQSGSPLHF.

The chain is built from TRBV7-2 and TRBJ1-5; D call uncertain. Trimming removed 1 base at V and 1 base at J, with 8 bases between. The V gene's germline CDR1 is SGHTA and CDR2 FQGNSA. The CDR3 totals 15 residues. CDR3 residues: CASSLVGQSNQPQHF. The CDR3 DNA is TGTGCCAGCAGCTTAGTCGGGCAGAGCAATCAGCCCCAGCATTTT.

This clone has more than one count but fewer than ten. The chain combines TRBV30 with TRBJ2-3, with unresolved D. Germline CDR1 GTSNPN, CDR2 SVGIG (reference sequence). V was pared by 5 bases and J by 5 bases, with 8 bases between. The CDR3 is 11 residues long. CDR3: CAWGVLDTQYF. CDR3 in DNA: TGTGCCTGGGGAGTACTAGATACGCAGTATTTT.

The chain uses TRBV29-1 and TRBJ2-3, with a tentative D call TRBD1 (6 bases). V was cut by 3 bases and J by 5 bases, with 18 bases left in between. The germline V gene has CDR1 SQVTM and CDR2 ANQGSEA. The CDR3 totals 15 residues. This CDR3 reads CSVEGDTGWGDTQYF. In DNA form, the CDR3 reads TGCAGCGTTGAGGGGGACACCGGGTGGGGAGATACGCAGTATTTT.

This chain connects TRBV6-4 to TRBJ2-7; TRBD1 or TRBD2 may be the D gene (6 bases each). The CDR3 has 17 residues. The V end was cut by 2 bases, the J end by 3 bases, with 20 bases between. Germline CDR1 is MRHNA and CDR2 is SNTAGT. The CDR3 coding sequence is TGTGCCAGCAGTGACCCACCACCGCGGGACACCTACTACGAGCAGTACTTC. Residues: CASSDPPPRDTYYEQYF.

The J gene is TRBJ2-1, the V gene TRBV29-1, with TRBD2 matching 11 bases. CDR3 length: 16 residues. With V trimmed by 4 bases and J by 8 bases, 13 bases remained unmatched. Per the germline V gene, CDR1 is SQVTM and CDR2 is ANQGSEA. The CDR3 DNA is TGCAGCGTTGGACTAGGTGCTAGCGGGAGGTTCGATGAGCAGTTCTTC. This encodes CSVGLGASGRFDEQFF.

The chain employs TRBV6-5 and TRBJ2-7; D possibly corresponds to TRBD2 (5 bases). Germline values: CDR1 MNHEY, CDR2 SVGAGI. Trimming removed 0 bases from V and 2 bases from J, with 8 bases in between. The CDR3 sequence is 14 residues long. CDR3 nucleotide sequence: TGTGCCAGCAGTTACTCGCGGGCCGCCTACGAGCAGTACTTC. Translating it yields CASSYSRAAYEQYF.

This clone was seen more than once but under ten times. The chain joins TRBV5-1 to TRBJ2-7; D remains unclear. The CDR3 sequence is 15 residues long. Trimming left V 0 bases short and J 3 bases short, with 13 bases between. Germline V gives CDR1 SGHRS, CDR2 YFSETQ. CDR3 bases: TGCGCCAGCAGCTTGGAACCCAACCCAAACTACGAGCAGTACTTC. Translating gives CASSLEPNPNYEQYF.

V is TRBV28 and J is TRBJ2-1; 7 nucleotides agree with TRBD1. Losses at the gene ends were 8 bases for V and 0 bases for J; bases not matched to a gene: 7. Germline V gives CDR1 MDHEN, CDR2 SYDVKM. The CDR3 loop spans 15 amino acids. CDR3 in DNA: TGTGCCAGCGTAAACAGGGGAAGCTCCTACAATGAGCAGTTCTTC. Translating gives CASVNRGSSYNEQFF.

This clone came up once. The chain recombines TRBV19 with TRBJ2-5; 13 bases agree with TRBD2. V trimming: 5 bases; J trimming: 4 bases; junction bases outside the gene matches: 16. There are 19 residues in the CDR3. Germline loops: CDR1 LNHDA, CDR2 SQIVND (reference sequence). In DNA, the CDR3 is TGTGCCAGTAGTCCAACGCCCTGGACTAGCGGGGGTTTCAGAGAGACCCAGTACTTC. Translating it yields CASSPTPWTSGGFRETQYF.

The chain carries TRBV5-1 and TRBJ1-1; D may be TRBD1 (6 bases). Germline values: CDR1 SGHRS, CDR2 YFSETQ. V was shortened by 5 bases and J by 8 bases, with 16 bases between the two germline ends. The CDR3 is 13 amino acids. CDR3 region: CASRGGGLVEAFF. In DNA, the CDR3 is TGCGCCAGCAGGGGAGGGGGTTTAGTCGAAGCTTTCTTT. The full variable domain, completed using reference TRBV5-1 and TRBJ1-1, is KAGVTQTPRYLIKTRGQQVTLSCSPISGHRSVSWYQQTPGQGLQFLFEYFSETQRNKGNFPGRFSGRQFSNSRSEMNVSTLELGDSALYLCASRGGGLVEAFFGQGTRLTVV.

This clone was observed a handful of times. This sequence joins TRBV5-1 and TRBJ1-6; TRBD1 might be the D (6 bases). The CDR3 spans 14 residues. V lost 4 bases to trimming and J lost 14 bases, with 19 bases between them. The germline gives CDR1 SGHRS, CDR2 YFSETQ. The CDR3 here is CASSQAVGAVTLHF. Written as DNA, the CDR3 is TGCGCCAGCAGCCAGGCCGTGGGGGCGGTTACCCTCCACTTT.

This clone was recorded many times. CDR3 residues: CASLGTSGGGTYNEQFF. CDR3 in DNA: TGTGCCAGCCTTGGGACTAGCGGGGGGGGAACCTACAATGAGCAGTTCTTC. The chain carries TRBV18 and TRBJ2-1; 16 nucleotides match TRBD2. V trimming: 8 bases; J trimming: 2 bases; junction bases outside the gene matches: 6. The CDR3 totals 17 residues. Germline loops: CDR1 KGHSH, CDR2 LQKENI.